The 2 T cell receptor beta chains given below trace back to one sample, sequenced in a study of blood T cell repertoires in COVID-19. Here immunoSEQ multiplex PCR was the method, and the copy in TCRdb shows in-frame clones only, minus some. The profile shows 97,000 or so clones, 90% of them singletons. Material for sequencing was peripheral blood. These TCRs come from a man aged 50 to 59 with acute or convalescent COVID-19.

V and J are TRBV10-1 and TRBJ2-1; 8 bases match TRBD2. CDR1 and CDR2 from the germline V gene are WNHNN and SYGVQD (reference sequence). The junction had 1 base not matched to a gene; V was cut back by 3 bases and J by 0 bases. The CDR3 length is 15 residues. CDR3: CASSELAVSYNEQFF. In DNA form, the CDR3 reads TGCGCCAGCAGTGAACTAGCGGTCTCCTACAATGAGCAGTTCTTC.

The V and J genes are TRBV6-6 and TRBJ2-7; TRBD1 aligns across 10 bases. Germline values: CDR1 MNHNY, CDR2 SVGAGI (reference sequence). With V trimmed by 4 bases and J by 3 bases, 3 bases remained unmatched. This CDR3 has 14 amino acids. The CDR3 reads CASSWTGGGYEQYF. The CDR3 nucleotides are TGTGCCAGCAGTTGGACAGGGGGGGGCTACGAGCAGTACTTC.